These 9 T cell receptor beta chains share one sample of origin, sequenced in a study of cytomegalovirus exposure and HLA in healthy donors. 13 Jbeta primers and 60 Vbeta primers were used for the PCR. Libraries were prepared by immunoSEQ multiplex PCR; TCRdb keeps only in-frame clonotypes and omits some of them. The sample gives roughly 98,000 clones, around 75% of which show up once; approximately 11% is in the top ten. Sequencing was performed on PBMCs. The receptors shown here come from a man younger than 35 in good health and CMV-seropositive.

The V and J genes are TRBV4-1 and TRBJ2-7, with 8 bases that match TRBD1. V was pared by 1 base and J by 3 bases, with 8 bases of the junction left unmatched. Germline CDR1 and CDR2: MGHRA and YSYEKL. The CDR3 has 16 residues. This chain's CDR3 is CASSQVGGQGDYEQYF. As DNA, the CDR3 is TGCGCCAGCAGCCAAGTGGGAGGACAGGGAGACTACGAGCAGTACTTC.

This clone was seen only a few times. The rearrangement links TRBV5-1 to TRBJ2-1; TRBD2 agrees at 15 bases. Germline V gives CDR1 SGHRS, CDR2 YFSETQ. V shed 9 bases and J 3 bases; nucleotides not matched to a gene: 22. The CDR3 contains 21 residues. The CDR3 sequence: CAIAGGLAGGRVGLIYNEQFF. The CDR3 DNA is TGCGCCATAGCCGGAGGACTAGCGGGGGGGCGAGTGGGTTTGATCTACAATGAGCAGTTCTTC.

The V call is TRBV5-1, the J call TRBJ1-4; 10 bases fit TRBD1. The CDR3 is 14 amino acids. V lost 2 bases, J lost 7 bases, and 2 bases stayed unmatched. Looked up from germline, CDR1 is SGHRS and CDR2 is YFSETQ. CDR3: CASSFGQGGEKLFF. The CDR3, as DNA: TGCGCCAGCAGCTTCGGACAGGGGGGTGAAAAACTGTTTTTT. The full variable domain, rest sourced from reference TRBV5-1 and TRBJ1-4, is KAGVTQTPRYLIKTRGQQVTLSCSPISGHRSVSWYQQTPGQGLQFLFEYFSETQRNKGNFPGRFSGRQFSNSRSEMNVSTLELGDSALYLCASSFGQGGEKLFFGSGTQLSVL.

The chain is built from TRBV28 and TRBJ1-1; 7 positions agree with TRBD1. This CDR3 comprises 15 residues. Trimming at V came to 0 bases and at J to 0 bases, leaving 1 base not matched to a gene. Germline V gene sequence: CDR1 MDHEN, CDR2 SYDVKM. The CDR3 sequence: CASSLWGQLNTEAFF. DNA for the CDR3: TGTGCCAGCAGTTTATGGGGACAGCTGAACACTGAAGCTTTCTTT.

This clone showed up just a few times. The gene calls are TRBV6-5 and TRBJ1-2; TRBD1 matches at 8 bases. Germline assignment: CDR1 MNHEY and CDR2 SVGAGI. Trimming removed 2 bases from V and 7 bases from J; junction bases left unmatched: 9. This CDR3 is built from 15 residues. CDR3: CASSYAAPGGSGYTF. CDR3 coding DNA: TGTGCCAGCAGTTACGCTGCTCCAGGGGGCAGTGGCTACACCTTC.

V gene TRBV21-1 combines with J gene TRBJ1-1; TRBD1, the D gene given by the table, was not confirmed from the DNA. TRBV21-1 has pseudogene status. CDR3 size: 14 residues. The CDR3 DNA is TGTGCCAGCAGCAAATCTCAGGGGGACACTGAAGCTTTCTTT. It encodes CASSKSQGDTEAFF.

The chain couples TRBV2 to TRBJ2-2, with 9 bases matching TRBD1. This CDR3 has 16 residues. CDR1 is SNHLY, CDR2 FYNNEI, per germline. The V segment lost 1 base and the J segment 7 bases; nucleotides outside the gene matches: 7. The CDR3 sequence is CASSEGTGAVGGELFF. In DNA, the CDR3 is TGTGCCAGCAGTGAAGGGACAGGGGCGGTTGGCGGGGAGCTGTTTTTT.

The chain uses TRBV15 and TRBJ2-7; TRBD2 matches 7 bases. Germline V gene sequence: CDR1 LNHNV, CDR2 YYDKDF (reference sequence). The CDR3 sequence is 14 residues long. J lost 4 bases, V lost 4 bases, and 7 bases had no gene match. The DNA of the CDR3 is TGTGCCACCAGCAACTGGGGGGGTCGATACGAGCAGTACTTC. This encodes CATSNWGGRYEQYF.

The V call is TRBV30, the J call TRBJ2-5; 12 bases fit TRBD2. With 5 bases clipped from V and 5 bases from J, the junction kept 6 bases outside the gene matches. CDR1 GTSNPN and CDR2 SVGIG come from the germline V gene (reference sequence). CDR3 length: 14 residues. The CDR3: CAWLRTSGVETQYF. CDR3 in DNA: TGTGCCTGGCTTAGGACTAGCGGGGTTGAGACCCAGTACTTC.